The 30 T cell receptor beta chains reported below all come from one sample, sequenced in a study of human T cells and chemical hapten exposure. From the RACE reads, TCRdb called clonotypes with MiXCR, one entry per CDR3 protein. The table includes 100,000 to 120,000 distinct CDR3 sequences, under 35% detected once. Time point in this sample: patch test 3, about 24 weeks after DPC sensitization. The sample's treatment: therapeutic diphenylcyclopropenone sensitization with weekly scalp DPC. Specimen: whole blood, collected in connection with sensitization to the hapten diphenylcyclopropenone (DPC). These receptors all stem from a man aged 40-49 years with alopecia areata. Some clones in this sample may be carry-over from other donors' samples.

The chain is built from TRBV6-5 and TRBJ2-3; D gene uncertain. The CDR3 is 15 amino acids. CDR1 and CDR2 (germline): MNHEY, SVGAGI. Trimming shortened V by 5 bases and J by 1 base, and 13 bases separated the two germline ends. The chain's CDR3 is CASSHGHSGTDTQYF. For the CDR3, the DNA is TGTGCCAGCAGTCACGGGCACTCTGGCACAGATACGCAGTATTTT.

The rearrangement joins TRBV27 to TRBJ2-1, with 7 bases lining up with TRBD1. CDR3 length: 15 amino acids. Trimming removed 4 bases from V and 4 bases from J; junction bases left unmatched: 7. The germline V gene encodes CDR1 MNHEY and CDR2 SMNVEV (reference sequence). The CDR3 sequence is CASSYGQALYNEQFF. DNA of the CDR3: TGTGCCAGCAGTTATGGACAGGCCTTATACAATGAGCAGTTCTTC.

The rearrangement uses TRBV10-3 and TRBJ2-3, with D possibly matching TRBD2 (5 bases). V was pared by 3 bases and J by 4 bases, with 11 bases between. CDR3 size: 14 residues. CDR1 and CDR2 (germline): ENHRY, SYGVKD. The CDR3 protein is CAISDFSRADTQYF. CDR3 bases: TGTGCCATCAGTGACTTCTCGCGGGCAGATACGCAGTATTTT.

The CDR3 nucleotides read TGCGCCAGCAGCTCCACAGATGATACGCAGTATTTT. It is translated as CASSSTDDTQYF. The chain has TRBV5-1 and TRBJ2-3; no definite D call. CDR1 and CDR2 (germline): SGHRS, YFSETQ. The V gene lost 3 bases and the J gene lost 6 bases, with 8 bases spanning the gap. The CDR3 extends over 12 amino acids.

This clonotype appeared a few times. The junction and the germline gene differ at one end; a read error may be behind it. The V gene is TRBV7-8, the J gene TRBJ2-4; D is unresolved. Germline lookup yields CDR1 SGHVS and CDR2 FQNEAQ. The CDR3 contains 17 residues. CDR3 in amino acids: CASSVARHLLAKNIQYF. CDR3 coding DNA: TGTGCCAGCAGCGTAGCTCGACACCTACTAGCCAAAAACATTCAGTACTTC.

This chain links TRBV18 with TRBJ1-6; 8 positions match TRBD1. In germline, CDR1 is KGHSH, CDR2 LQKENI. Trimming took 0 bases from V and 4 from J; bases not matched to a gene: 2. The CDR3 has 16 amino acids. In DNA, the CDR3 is TGTGCCAGCTCACCACCGGGGACAGGATATAATTCACCCCTCCACTTT. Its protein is CASSPPGTGYNSPLHF.

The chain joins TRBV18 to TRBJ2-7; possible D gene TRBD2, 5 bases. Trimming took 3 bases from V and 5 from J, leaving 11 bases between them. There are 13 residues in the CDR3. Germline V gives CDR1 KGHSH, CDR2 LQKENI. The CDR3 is CASSPRVGDEQYF. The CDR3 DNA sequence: TGTGCCAGCTCACCTAGGGTCGGGGACGAGCAGTACTTC.

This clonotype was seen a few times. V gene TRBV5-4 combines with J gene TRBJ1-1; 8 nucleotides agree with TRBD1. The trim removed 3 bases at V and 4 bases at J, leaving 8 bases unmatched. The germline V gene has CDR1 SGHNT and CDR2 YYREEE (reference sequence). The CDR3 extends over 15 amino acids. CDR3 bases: TGTGCCAGCAGCTACCCACAGGGGGAGTCCACTGAAGCTTTCTTT. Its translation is CASSYPQGESTEAFF.

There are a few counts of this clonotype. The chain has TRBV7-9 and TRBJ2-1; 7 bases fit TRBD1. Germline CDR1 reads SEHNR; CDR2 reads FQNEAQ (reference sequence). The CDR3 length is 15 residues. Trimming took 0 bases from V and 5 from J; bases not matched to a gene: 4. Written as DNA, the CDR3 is TGTGCCAGCAGCTTAGCGCCGACAGGGAACAATGAGCAGTTCTTC. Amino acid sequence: CASSLAPTGNNEQFF.

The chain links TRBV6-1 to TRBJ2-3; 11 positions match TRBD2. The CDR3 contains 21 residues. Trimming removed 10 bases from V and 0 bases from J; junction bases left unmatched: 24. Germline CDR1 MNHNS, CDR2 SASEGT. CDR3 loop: CATFSGPLVTGTSGSTDTQYF. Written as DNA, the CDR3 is TGTGCCACCTTCAGTGGGCCTCTGGTAACCGGGACTAGCGGTAGCACAGATACGCAGTATTTT.

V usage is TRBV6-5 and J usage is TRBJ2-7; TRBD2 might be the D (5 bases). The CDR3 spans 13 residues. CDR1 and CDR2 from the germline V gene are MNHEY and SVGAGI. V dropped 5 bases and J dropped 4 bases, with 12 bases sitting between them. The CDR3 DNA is TGTGCCAGCAGTCGACTACCTAAGTACGAGCAGTACTTC. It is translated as CASSRLPKYEQYF.

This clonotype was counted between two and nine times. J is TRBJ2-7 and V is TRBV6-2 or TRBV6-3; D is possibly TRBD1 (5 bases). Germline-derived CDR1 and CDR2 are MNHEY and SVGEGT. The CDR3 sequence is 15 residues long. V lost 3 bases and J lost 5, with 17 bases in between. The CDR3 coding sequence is TGTGCCAGCAGTTATGGACCCAGGGTTGAGGACGAGCAGTACGTC. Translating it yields CASSYGPRVEDEQYV.

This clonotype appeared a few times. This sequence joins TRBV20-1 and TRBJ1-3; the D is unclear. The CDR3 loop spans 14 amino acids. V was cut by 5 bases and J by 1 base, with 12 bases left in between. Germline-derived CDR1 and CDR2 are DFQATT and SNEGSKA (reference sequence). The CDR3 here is CSAFSAVSGNTIYF. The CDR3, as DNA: TGCAGTGCTTTCTCCGCAGTTTCTGGAAACACCATATATTTT.

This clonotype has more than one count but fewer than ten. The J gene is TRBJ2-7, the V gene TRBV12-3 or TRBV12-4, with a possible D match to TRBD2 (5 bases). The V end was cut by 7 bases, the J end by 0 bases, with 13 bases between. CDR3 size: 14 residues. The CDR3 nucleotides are TGTGCCAGCAAGTTGCGGGTGAGCTCCTACGAGCAGTACTTC. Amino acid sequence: CASKLRVSSYEQYF.

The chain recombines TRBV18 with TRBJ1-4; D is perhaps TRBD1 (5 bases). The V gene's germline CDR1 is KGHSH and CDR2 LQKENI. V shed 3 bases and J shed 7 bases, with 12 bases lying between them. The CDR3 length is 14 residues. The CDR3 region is CASSPGGASEKLFF. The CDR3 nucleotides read TGTGCCAGCTCACCCGGGGGAGCGAGTGAAAAACTGTTTTTT.

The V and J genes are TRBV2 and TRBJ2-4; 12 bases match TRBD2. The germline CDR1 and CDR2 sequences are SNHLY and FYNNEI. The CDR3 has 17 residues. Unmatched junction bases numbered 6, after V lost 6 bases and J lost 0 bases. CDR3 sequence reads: CASSLRLAGAAKNIQYF. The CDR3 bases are TGTGCCAGCAGCCTTCGACTAGCGGGGGCAGCCAAAAACATTCAGTACTTC.

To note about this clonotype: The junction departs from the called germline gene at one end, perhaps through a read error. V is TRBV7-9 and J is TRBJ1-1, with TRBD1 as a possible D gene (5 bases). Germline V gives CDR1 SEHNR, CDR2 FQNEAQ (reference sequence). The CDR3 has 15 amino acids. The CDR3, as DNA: TGTGCCAGCAGCTTAGCGATGGTTCTGGGGACTGGAGCTTTCTTT. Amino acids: CASSLAMVLGTGAFF.

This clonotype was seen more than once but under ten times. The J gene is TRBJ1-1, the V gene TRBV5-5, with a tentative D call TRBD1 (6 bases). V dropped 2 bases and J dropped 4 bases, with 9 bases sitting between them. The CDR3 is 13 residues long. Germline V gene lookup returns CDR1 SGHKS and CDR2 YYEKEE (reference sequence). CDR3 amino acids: CASSLYRVTEAFF. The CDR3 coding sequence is TGTGCCAGCAGCTTATACAGGGTCACTGAAGCTTTCTTT.

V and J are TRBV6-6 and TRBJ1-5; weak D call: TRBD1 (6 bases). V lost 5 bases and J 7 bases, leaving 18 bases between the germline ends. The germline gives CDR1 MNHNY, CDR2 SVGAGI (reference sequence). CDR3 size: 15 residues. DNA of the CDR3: TGTGCCAGCAGTCCCACAGGGAGGGCACGACAGCCCCAGCATTTT. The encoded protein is CASSPTGRARQPQHF.

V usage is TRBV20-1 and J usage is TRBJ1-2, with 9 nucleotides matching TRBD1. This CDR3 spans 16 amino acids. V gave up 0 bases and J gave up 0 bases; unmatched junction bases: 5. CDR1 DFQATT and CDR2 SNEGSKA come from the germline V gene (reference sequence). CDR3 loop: CSARDPGTGTNYGYTF. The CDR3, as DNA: TGCAGTGCTAGAGACCCAGGGACAGGGACTAACTATGGCTACACCTTC.

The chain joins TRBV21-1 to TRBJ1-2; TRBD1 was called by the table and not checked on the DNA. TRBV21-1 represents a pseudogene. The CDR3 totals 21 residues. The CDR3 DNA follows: TGTGCCAGCCGGACGGGCCGGTGGGGGCCGGTTCCCCGACTAATGGACTATGGCTACACCTTC. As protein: CASRTGRWGPVPRLMDYGYTF.

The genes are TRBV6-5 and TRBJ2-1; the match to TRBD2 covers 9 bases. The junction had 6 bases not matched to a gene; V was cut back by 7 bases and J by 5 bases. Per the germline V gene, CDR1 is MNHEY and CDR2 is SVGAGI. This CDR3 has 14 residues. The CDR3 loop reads CASTQAGGNNEQFF. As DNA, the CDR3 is TGTGCCAGCACCCAAGCGGGAGGTAACAATGAGCAGTTCTTC.

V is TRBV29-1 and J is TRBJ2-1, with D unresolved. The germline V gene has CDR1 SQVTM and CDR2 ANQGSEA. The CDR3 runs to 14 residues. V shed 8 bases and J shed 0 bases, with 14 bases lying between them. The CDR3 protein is CSIRRYPSYNEQFF. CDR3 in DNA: TGCAGCATCCGTCGCTATCCCTCCTACAATGAGCAGTTCTTC.

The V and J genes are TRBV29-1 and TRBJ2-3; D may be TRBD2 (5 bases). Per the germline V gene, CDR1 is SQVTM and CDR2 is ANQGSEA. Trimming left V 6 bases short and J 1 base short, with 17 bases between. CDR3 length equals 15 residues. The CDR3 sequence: CSVKEHGAGTDTQYF. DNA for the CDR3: TGCAGCGTGAAGGAACATGGAGCGGGCACAGATACGCAGTATTTT.

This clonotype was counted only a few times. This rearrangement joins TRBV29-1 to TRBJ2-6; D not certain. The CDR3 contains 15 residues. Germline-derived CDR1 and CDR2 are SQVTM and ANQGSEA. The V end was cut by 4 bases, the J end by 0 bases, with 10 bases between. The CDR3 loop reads CSVVQPLSGANVLTF. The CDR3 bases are TGCAGCGTTGTCCAGCCCCTCTCTGGGGCCAACGTCCTGACTTTC.

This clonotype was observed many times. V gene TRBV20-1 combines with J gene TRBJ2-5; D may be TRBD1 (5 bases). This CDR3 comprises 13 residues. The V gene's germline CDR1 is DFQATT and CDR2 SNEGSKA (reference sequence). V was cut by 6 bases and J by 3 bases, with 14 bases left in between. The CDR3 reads CSASEKGEETQYF. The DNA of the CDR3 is TGCAGTGCCAGCGAGAAAGGGGAAGAGACCCAGTACTTC.

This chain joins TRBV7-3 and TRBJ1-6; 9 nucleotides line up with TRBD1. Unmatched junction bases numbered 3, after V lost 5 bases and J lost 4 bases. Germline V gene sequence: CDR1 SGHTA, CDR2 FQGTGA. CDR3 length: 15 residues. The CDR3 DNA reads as TGTGCCAGCAGCGTGGACAGGGGATATAATTCACCCCTCCACTTT. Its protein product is CASSVDRGYNSPLHF.

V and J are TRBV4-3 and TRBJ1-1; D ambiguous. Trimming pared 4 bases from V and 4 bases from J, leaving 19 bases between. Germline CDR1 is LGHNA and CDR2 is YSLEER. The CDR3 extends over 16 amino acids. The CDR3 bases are TGCGCCAGCAGCCCCTCCCGAGCGGGCTCGGGCACTGAAGCTTTCTTT. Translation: CASSPSRAGSGTEAFF.

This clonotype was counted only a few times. The DNA of the CDR3 is TGTGCCAGGTTTCCCAATGAGCAGTTCTTC. Translating it yields CARFPNEQFF. The rearrangement uses TRBV14 and TRBJ2-1, with unresolved D. Germline V CDR1 and CDR2: SGHDN, FVKESK. V lost 9 bases and J lost 6, with 6 bases in between. The CDR3 covers 10 residues. Full variable domain (remainder filled in from reference TRBV14 and TRBJ2-1): EAGVTQFPSHSVIEKGQTVTLRCDPISGHDNLYWYRRVMGKEIKFLLHFVKESKQDESGMPNNRFLAERTGGTYSTLKVQPAELEDSGVYFCARFPNEQFFGPGTRLTVL.

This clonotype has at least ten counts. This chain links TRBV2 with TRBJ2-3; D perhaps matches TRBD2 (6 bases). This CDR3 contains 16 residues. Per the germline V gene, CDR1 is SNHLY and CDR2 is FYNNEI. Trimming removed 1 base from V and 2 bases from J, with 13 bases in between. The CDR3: CASSEVAGRNTDTQYF. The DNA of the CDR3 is TGTGCCAGCAGTGAAGTGGCGGGGAGAAACACAGATACGCAGTATTTT.